Described below is a single T cell receptor (beta chain) sequence and its context. This clone has at least ten counts. No cognate antigen has been identified for it. No base quality information exists; no much larger clone differs at one position. From the cysteine up to the phenylalanine, the CDR3 has a length of 15 residues. CDR3 DNA only is kept here, 45 bases in frame from base 1. The germline V gene gives CDR1 as SGHTA and CDR2 as FQGNSA. At the junction V is shortened by 1 base and J by 7 bases; bases outside the gene matches: 3. These data belong to a study of blood T cell repertoires in COVID-19 (dated by TCRdb to about 2020). Regarding the research as a whole: Samples from collaborators originated in the United States, Italy and Spain and spanned both the acute and convalescent phases of COVID-19. Deeply sampled blood TCRbeta repertoires from subjects exposed to, actively infected with, or recovered from COVID-19 were included in the dataset. The samples were drawn from two sources: the first 160 participants of the ongoing ImmuneRACE study, and over 950 subjects contributed by 6 global collaborators. The material from the prospective study consisted of cDNA or gDNA derived from T cells, B-cell-depleted T cells, or PBMCs. Sample metadata almost always included a de-identified subject ID, COVID-19 status, age in years and sex. Where available, HLA class I and class II types were taken from metadata supplied by the sample provider and were not determined by assay-based typing. The repertoires were released in a freely available public database meant as a resource for research on the immune response to SARS-CoV-2.

One collaborating source in Seattle enrolled patients while the patients were actively infected and followed the patients over time throughout the course of disease. Each collaborating institution followed its own protocols to collect whole blood in K2EDTA tubes. Collaborator samples were shipped for TCRbeta analysis as frozen whole blood, isolated PBMCs, or DNA extracted from either sample type. Overall study results and their limits: The quantity of clinical and demographic metadata differed by source and by participant and was supplied without curation.

TCRbeta CDR3 regions were amplified from genomic DNA by means of the immunoSEQ Assay, a bias-controlled multiplex PCR. As for the original processing: The number of nucleated cells in each sample was estimated from the amplification of reference gene primers within the assay. To quantify the absolute abundance of each unique TCRbeta CDR3 rearrangement, sequence reads were collapsed and filtered. For each sample, productive Simpson clonality was calculated by taking the square root of Simpson's diversity index across productive rearrangements. Drawn from immuneACCESS, this table holds only the in-frame rearrangements with V and J called that TCRdb kept. Clones are partly lost; checked studies trace under half to an unresolved V gene and leave the rest unexplained. V, J and clone size reflect that table, while D and trimming were determined from the DNA. In this sample the table shows under 200,000 clones, roughly 82% of which occur a single time. Less than 9.5% of the sample is taken by the ten largest.

This receptor was identified in a woman aged 60-75 years with COVID-19, enrolled during active disease. Material for sequencing was peripheral blood. The chain couples TRBV7-2 to TRBJ1-6; 8 central nucleotides agree with TRBD1. The sequenced DNA: TGTGCCAGCAGCTTAGACAACAGGGGGAATTCACCCCTCCACTTT. Its protein reads: CASSLDNRGNSPLHF.